This TCR beta chain was documented in a study of Tregs in tolerant kidney transplant recipients. Turning to the study itself: Related graft donors supplied nonmyeloablative bone marrow transplants, and mixed chimerism was transient. Study conclusions and caveats: Validation in larger populations is needed because few patients were studied.

The CDR3 totals 15 residues. As concerns this clone: Its antigen is not identified.

Unstimulated regulatory T cells (CD4+CD25+CD127-), CD4+CD25- non-regulatory cells, CD4 and CD8 cells were FACS-sorted from thawed PBMCs. Sequencing was performed with immunoSEQ multiplex PCR; in TCRdb, only in-frame clones are kept and a portion is missing. The data contain 100,000 to 120,000 clones, almost 90% of them seen just once; the ten biggest clones take up 0.34%. The sequence was obtained from a human donor who received a combined kidney and bone marrow transplant. The sample in question was CD4+ T cells from blood, obtained before the transplant. The genes are TRBV21-1 and TRBJ2-2; the table's D call, TRBD1, has no DNA check behind it. TRBV21-1 is marked as a pseudogene. The CDR3 DNA reads as TGTGCCAGCAGCTCCCGGGACAAACCCACCGGGGAGCTGTTTTTT. As protein: CASSSRDKPTGELFF.